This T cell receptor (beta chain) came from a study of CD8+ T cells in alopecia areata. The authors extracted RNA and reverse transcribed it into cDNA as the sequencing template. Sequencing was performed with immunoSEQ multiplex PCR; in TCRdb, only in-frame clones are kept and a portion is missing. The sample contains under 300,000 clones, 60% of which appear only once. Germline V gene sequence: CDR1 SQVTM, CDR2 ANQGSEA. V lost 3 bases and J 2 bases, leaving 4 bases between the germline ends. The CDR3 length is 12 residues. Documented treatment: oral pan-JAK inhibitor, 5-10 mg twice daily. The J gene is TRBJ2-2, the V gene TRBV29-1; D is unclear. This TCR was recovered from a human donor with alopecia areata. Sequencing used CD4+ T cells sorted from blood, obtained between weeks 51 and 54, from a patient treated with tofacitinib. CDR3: CSVEDNTGELFF. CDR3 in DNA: TGCAGCGTTGAGGATAACACCGGGGAGCTGTTTTTT.